This entry is about one TCR beta chain. This sample was included in a study of T cell changes during pregnancy in multiple sclerosis. Libraries were prepared by immunoSEQ multiplex PCR; TCRdb keeps only in-frame clonotypes and omits some of them. The table has 30,000 to 45,000 clones, around 90% seen once. The germline CDR1 and CDR2 sequences are MDHEN and SYDVKM. This CDR3 has 15 amino acids. Trimming cost V 5 bases and J 2 bases; bases outside gene matches: 5. Sequencing used CD8+ T cells from peripheral blood mononuclear cells, obtained before pregnancy. This TCR was recovered from a female donor with multiple sclerosis, enrolled in a pregnancy study. The chain couples TRBV28 to TRBJ2-7; TRBD2 matches at 11 bases. The CDR3 nucleotides read TGTGCCAGCAGTATCGGGACTAGCGGAACCTACGAGCAGTACTTC. Translating gives CASSIGTSGTYEQYF.